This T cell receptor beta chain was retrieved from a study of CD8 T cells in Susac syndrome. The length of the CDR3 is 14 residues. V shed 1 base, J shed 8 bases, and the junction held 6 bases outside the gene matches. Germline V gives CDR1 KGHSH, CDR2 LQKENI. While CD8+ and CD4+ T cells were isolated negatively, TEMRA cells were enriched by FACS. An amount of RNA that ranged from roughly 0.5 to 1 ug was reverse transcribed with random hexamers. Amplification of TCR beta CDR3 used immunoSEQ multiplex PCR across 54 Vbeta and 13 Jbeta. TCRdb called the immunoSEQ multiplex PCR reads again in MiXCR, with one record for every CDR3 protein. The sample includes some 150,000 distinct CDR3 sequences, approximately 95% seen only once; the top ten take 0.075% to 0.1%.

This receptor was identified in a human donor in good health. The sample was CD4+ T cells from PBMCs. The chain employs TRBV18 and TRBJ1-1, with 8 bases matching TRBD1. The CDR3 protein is CASSPLGQAPEAFF. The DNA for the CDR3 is TGTGCCAGCTCACCACTGGGACAGGCACCCGAAGCTTTCTTT.